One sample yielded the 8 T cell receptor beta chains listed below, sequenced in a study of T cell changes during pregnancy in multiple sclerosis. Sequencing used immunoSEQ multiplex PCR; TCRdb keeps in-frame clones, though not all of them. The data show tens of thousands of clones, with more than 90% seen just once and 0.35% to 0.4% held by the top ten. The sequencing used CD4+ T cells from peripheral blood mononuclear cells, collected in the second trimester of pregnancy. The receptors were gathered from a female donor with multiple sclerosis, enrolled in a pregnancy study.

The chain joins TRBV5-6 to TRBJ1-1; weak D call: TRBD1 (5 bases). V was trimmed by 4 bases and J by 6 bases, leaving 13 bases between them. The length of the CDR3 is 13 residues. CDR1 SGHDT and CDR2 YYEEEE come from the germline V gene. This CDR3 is CASSPAGIPEAFF. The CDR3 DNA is TGTGCCAGCAGCCCCGCAGGGATCCCTGAAGCTTTCTTT.

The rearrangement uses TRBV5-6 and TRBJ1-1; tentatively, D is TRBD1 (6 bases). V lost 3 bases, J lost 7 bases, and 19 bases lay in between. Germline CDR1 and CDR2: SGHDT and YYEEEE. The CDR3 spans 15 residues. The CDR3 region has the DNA TGTGCCAGCAGCTGGGGCCCTACAGGGTATTTTGAAGCTTTCTTT. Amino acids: CASSWGPTGYFEAFF.

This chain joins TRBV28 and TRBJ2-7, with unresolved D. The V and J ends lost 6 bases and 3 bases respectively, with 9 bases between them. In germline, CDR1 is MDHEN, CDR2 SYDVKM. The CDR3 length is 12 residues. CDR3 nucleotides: TGTGCCAGCAGCTTGATGCGCTACGAGCAGTACTTC. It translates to CASSLMRYEQYF.

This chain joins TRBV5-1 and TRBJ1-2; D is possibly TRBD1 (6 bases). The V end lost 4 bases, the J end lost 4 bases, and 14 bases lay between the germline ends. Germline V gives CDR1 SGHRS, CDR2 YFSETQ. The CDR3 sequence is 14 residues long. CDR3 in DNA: TGCGCCAGCAGCCAGGCACAGGGTAGCTATGGCTACACCTTC. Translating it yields CASSQAQGSYGYTF.

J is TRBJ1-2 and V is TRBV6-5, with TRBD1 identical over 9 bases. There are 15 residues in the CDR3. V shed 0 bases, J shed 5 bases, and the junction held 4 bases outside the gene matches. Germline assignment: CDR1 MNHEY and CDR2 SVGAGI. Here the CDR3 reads CASSYSSGTGYGYTF. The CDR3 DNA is TGTGCCAGCAGTTACTCCTCCGGGACAGGGTATGGCTACACCTTC.

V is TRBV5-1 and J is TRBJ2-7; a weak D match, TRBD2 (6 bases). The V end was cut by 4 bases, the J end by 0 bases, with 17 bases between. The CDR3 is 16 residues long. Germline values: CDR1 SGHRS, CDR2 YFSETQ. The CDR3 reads CASSPRGDLSSYEQYF. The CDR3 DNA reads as TGCGCCAGCAGCCCTCGCGGGGACCTGAGCTCCTACGAGCAGTACTTC.

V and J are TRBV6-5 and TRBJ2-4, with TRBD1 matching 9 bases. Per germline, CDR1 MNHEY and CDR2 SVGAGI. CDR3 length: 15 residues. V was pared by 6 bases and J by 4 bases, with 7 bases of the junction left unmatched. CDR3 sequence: CASSQGGTGKNIQYF. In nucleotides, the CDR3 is TGTGCCAGCAGCCAGGGGGGGACAGGGAAAAACATTCAGTACTTC.

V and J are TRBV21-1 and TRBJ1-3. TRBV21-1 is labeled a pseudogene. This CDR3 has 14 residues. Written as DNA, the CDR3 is TGTGCCAGCAGCAAATCGGGCTCTGGAAACACCATATATTTT. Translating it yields CASSKSGSGNTIYF.